The 4 T cell receptor beta chains given below trace back to one sample, sequenced in a study of blood T cells in healthy people across ages. The authors ran a second PCR of 7 to 11 cycles using a sample-barcoded 5' primer and a J-beta primer mix. TCRdb re-called the 5' RACE reads with MiXCR, one entry per CDR3 protein. Among about 840,000 distinct CDR3 sequences, 25% to 30% were seen once, and the ten largest hold roughly 10%. The data were also submitted as part of a second study, on T cells of mothers and their children.

Sequencing was performed on blood. The source is a woman between 40 and 55 years old in good health.

The CDR3 protein is CASTSWVPYNEQFF. CDR3 in DNA: TGTGCCAGCACCTCGTGGGTCCCCTACAATGAGCAGTTCTTC. This sequence joins TRBV6-1 and TRBJ2-1; D is undetermined. Trimming removed 7 bases from V and 2 bases from J, with 12 bases in between. The CDR3 has 14 residues. Germline lookup yields CDR1 MNHNS and CDR2 SASEGT.

This clonotype was picked up many times. The chain uses TRBV4-2 and TRBJ2-1; 8 nucleotides align to TRBD1. This CDR3 contains 14 residues. CDR1 is LGHNA, CDR2 YNFKEQ, per germline. V lost 4 bases, J lost 8 bases, and 7 bases stayed unmatched. The CDR3 DNA is TGTGCCAGCAGCCCAGGGACAGGCAGCGATGAGCAGTTCTTC. Translated, it gives CASSPGTGSDEQFF.

The table lists this clonotype with many counts. V usage is TRBV7-6 and J usage is TRBJ2-5; D uncertain. CDR3 size: 14 residues. Germline CDR1 and CDR2: SGHVS and FNYEAQ. Trimming shortened V by 1 base and J by 5 bases, and 11 bases separated the two germline ends. CDR3 loop: CASSLVSSKETQYF. The CDR3 DNA reads TGTGCCAGCAGCTTAGTCTCGTCAAAGGAGACCCAGTACTTC.

This clonotype was detected a few times. The V gene is TRBV18, the J gene TRBJ2-2; possibly TRBD2 for D (6 bases). The V and J ends lost 6 bases and 3 bases respectively, with 8 bases between them. Germline V gives CDR1 KGHSH, CDR2 LQKENI. This CDR3 is built from 13 residues. The CDR3 loop is CASSRDHTGELFF. In nucleotides, the CDR3 is TGTGCCAGCTCGCGGGACCACACCGGGGAGCTGTTTTTT.